This T cell receptor (beta chain) originates from a study of cytomegalovirus exposure and HLA in healthy donors. Worth noting for this clone: Its antigen is not identified.

Whole-study results and caveats: The authors later found most CMV-associated TCR beta chains appeared HLA-restricted. According to an earlier analysis, most TCR beta V segments yielded productive rearrangements about 90% or about 30% of the time. The authors listed roughly 150 TCR beta chains as cytomegalovirus-associated.

Primers for the PCR totalled 60 Vbeta and 13 Jbeta. The protocol was immunoSEQ multiplex PCR, while the TCRdb copy is restricted to in-frame clones and leaves out a portion. The sample shows around 100,000 clones, and 0.5% to 0.7% sits with its ten largest clones. Germline loops: CDR1 MNHEY, CDR2 SMNVEV (reference sequence). The CDR3 runs 15 residues. Losses at the gene ends were 3 bases for V and 3 bases for J; bases not matched to a gene: 6. The V call is TRBV27, the J call TRBJ2-7, with TRBD1 matching 9 bases. The sample consisted of PBMCs. This clonotype was obtained from a man aged 45-65 years in good health and CMV-seronegative. CDR3 nucleotide sequence: TGTGCCAGCAGTTTGACAGGGGGGCCCTTCTACGAGCAGTACTTC. This encodes CASSLTGGPFYEQYF.